Described below is a single T cell receptor beta chain sequence and its context. Its matching antigen is unknown. From germline, CDR1 is SNHLY and CDR2 FYNNEI. This CDR3 is built from 16 residues. V shed 5 bases and J 6 bases; nucleotides not matched to a gene: 8. Purified naive CD4+ T cells were depleted of CD25+ Tregs. Semi-nested PCR with Nested Universal Primer A followed constant-region reverse priming of full-length variable regions. TCRdb used MiXCR to reprocess the 5' RACE reads, holding one entry per CDR3 protein. This sample has over 50,000 distinct CDR3 sequences, with around 30% found just once. Study conclusions and caveats: Whole repertoires were not studied in the larger cohort, only one V-J beta rearrangement.

Sequenced: tumor-infiltrating naive CD4+ T cells sorted from the breast tumor. Sample subset: naive CD4+ T cells, CD4+CD45RA+CD25-. The gene calls are TRBV2 and TRBJ2-2, with 11 bases that match TRBD2. The clonotype was recovered from a female donor with breast cancer. Written as DNA, the CDR3 is TGTGCCAGCAGTCCTAGACTAGCGGGAACGGCCGGGGAGCTGTTTTTT. This translates into CASSPRLAGTAGELFF.